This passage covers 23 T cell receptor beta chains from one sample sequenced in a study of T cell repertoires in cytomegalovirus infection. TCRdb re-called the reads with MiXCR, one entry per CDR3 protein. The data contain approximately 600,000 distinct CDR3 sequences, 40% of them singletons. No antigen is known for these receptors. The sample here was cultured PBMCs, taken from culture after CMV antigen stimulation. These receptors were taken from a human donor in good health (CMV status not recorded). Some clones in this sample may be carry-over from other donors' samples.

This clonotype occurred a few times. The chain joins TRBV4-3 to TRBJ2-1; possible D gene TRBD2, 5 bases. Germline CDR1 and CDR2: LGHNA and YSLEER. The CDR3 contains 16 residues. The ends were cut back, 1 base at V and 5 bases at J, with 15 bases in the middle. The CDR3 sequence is CASSQGYGLADNEQFF. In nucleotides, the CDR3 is TGCGCCAGCAGCCAAGGTTACGGTCTAGCTGACAATGAGCAGTTCTTC.

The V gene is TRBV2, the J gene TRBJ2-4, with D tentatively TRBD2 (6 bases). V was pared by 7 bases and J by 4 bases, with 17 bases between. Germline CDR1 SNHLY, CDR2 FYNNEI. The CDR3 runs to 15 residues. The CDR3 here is CASKMWEEGKNIQYF. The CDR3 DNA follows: TGTGCCAGCAAGATGTGGGAGGAGGGTAAAAACATTCAGTACTTC.

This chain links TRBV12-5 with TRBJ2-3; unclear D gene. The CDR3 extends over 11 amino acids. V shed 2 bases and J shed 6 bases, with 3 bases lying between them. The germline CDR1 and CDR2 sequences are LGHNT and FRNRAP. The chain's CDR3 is CASGLWDTQYF. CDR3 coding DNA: TGTGCTAGTGGTTTGTGGGATACGCAGTATTTT.

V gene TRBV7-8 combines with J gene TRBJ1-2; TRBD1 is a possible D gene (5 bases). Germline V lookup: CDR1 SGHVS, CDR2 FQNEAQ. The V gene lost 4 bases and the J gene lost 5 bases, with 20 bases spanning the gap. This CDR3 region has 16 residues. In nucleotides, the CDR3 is TGTGCCAGCAGCTCAGGTTCGGGAGGGGCTTGGTATGGCTACACCTTC. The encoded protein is CASSSGSGGAWYGYTF.

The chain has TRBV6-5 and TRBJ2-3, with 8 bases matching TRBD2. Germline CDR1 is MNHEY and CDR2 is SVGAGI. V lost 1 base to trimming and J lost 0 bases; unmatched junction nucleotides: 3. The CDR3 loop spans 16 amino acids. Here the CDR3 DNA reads TGTGCCAGCAGTTACTTGGGCGGGGGGAGCACAGATACGCAGTATTTT. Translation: CASSYLGGGSTDTQYF.

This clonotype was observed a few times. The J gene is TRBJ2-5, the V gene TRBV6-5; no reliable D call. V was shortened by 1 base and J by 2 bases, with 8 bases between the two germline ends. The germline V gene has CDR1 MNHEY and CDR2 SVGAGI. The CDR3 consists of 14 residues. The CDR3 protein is CASSYYRQQETQYF. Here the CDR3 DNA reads TGTGCCAGCAGTTACTATCGGCAACAAGAGACCCAGTACTTC.

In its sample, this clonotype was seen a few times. CDR3 nucleotide sequence: TGTGCCAGCAGTGAATATGGAGGGGATACGCAGTATTTT. Its translation: CASSEYGGDTQYF. The V and J genes are TRBV6-1 and TRBJ2-3, with D perhaps TRBD2 (6 bases). The CDR3 covers 13 residues. Germline V lookup: CDR1 MNHNS, CDR2 SASEGT. Trimming left V 2 bases short and J 6 bases short, with 9 bases between.

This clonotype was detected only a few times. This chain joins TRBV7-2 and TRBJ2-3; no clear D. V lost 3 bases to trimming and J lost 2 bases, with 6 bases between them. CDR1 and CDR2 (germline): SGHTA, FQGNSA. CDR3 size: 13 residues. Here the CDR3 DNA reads TGTGCCAGCAGCTTCACAACCACAGATACGCAGTATTTT. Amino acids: CASSFTTTDTQYF.

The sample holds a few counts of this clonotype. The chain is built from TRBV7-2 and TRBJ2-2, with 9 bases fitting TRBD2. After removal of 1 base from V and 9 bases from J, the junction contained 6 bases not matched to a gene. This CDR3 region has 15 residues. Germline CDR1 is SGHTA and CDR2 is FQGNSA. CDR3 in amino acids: CASSLVGGRARELFF. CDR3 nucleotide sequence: TGTGCCAGCAGCTTAGTTGGCGGGAGGGCCCGGGAGCTGTTTTTT.

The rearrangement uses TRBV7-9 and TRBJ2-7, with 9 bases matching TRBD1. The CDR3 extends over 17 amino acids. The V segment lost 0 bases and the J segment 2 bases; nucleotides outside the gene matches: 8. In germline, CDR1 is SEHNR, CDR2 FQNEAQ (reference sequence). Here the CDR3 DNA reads TGTGCCAGCAGCTTAGCGCCCGGGACAGGGATCCCCTACGAGCAGTACTTC. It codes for CASSLAPGTGIPYEQYF.

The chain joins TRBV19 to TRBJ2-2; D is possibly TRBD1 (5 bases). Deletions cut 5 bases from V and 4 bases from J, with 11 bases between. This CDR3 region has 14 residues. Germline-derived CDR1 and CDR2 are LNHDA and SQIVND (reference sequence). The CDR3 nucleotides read TGTGCCAGTAGTCTGAGACAGTCCACCGGGGAGCTGTTTTTT. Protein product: CASSLRQSTGELFF.

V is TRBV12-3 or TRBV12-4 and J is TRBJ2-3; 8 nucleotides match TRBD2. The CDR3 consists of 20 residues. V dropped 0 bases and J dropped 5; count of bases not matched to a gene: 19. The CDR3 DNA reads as TGTGCCAGCAGTTTAGCGCTAAACCCCCGGGGGGGCCGGCCTCTAGATACGCAGTATTTT. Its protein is CASSLALNPRGGRPLDTQYF.

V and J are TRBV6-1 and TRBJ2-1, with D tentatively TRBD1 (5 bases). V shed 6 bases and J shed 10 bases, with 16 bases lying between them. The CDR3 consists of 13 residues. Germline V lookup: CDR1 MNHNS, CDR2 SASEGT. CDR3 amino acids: CASSLSDSREQFF. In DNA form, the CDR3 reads TGTGCCAGCAGCCTATCAGACAGCCGGGAGCAGTTCTTC.

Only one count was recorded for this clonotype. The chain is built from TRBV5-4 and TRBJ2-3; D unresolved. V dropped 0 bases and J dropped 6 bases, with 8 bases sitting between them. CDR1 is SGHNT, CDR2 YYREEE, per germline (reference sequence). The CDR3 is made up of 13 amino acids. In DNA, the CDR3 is TGTGCCAGCAGCTTGGTGGATGGGGATACGCAGTATTTT. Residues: CASSLVDGDTQYF.

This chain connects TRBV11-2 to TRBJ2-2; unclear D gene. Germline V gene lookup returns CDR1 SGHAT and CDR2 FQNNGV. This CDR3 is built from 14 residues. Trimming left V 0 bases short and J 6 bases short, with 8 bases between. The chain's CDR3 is CASSLDRVSGELFF. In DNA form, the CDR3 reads TGTGCCAGCAGCTTAGATCGCGTTTCCGGGGAGCTGTTTTTT.

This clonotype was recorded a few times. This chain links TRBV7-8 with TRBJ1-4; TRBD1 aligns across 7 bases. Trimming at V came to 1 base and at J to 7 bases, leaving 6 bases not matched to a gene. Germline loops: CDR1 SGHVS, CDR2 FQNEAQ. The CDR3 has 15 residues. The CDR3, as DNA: TGTGCCAGCAGCTTAGTAGCGGGGACAGCTGAAAAACTGTTTTTT. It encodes CASSLVAGTAEKLFF.

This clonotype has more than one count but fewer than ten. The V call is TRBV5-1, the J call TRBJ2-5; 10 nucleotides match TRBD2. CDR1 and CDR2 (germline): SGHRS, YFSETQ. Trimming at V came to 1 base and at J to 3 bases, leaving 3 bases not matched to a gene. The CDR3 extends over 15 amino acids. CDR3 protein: CASSLTLAGEETQYF. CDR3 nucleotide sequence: TGCGCCAGCAGCTTGACTCTAGCGGGAGAAGAGACCCAGTACTTC. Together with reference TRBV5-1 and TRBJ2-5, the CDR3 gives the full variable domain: KAGVTQTPRYLIKTRGQQVTLSCSPISGHRSVSWYQQTPGQGLQFLFEYFSETQRNKGNFPGRFSGRQFSNSRSEMNVSTLELGDSALYLCASSLTLAGEETQYFGPGTRLLVL.

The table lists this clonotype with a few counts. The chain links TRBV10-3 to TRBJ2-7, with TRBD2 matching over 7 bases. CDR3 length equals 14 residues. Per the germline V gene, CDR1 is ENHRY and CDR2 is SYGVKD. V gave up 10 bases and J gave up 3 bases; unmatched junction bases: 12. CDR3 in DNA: TGTGCCACCCGGGGGGACGGGAGAGACTACGAGCAGTACTTC. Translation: CATRGDGRDYEQYF.

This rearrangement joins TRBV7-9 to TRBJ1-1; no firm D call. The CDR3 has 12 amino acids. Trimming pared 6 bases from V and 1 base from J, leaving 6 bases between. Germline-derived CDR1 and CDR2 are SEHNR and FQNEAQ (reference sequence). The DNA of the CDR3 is TGTGCCAGCAGGAATCCGAACACTGAAGCTTTCTTT. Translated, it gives CASRNPNTEAFF.

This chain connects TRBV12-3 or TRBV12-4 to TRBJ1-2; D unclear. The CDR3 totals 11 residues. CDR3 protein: CAIRGVYGYTF. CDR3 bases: TGTGCGATTCGTGGGGTCTATGGCTACACCTTC.

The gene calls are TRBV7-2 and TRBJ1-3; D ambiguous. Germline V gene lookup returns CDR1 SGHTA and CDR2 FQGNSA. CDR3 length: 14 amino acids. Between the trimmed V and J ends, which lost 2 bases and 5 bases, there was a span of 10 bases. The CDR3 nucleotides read TGTGCCAGCAGCTTAATGGGCAGCCGAAACACCATATATTTT. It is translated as CASSLMGSRNTIYF.

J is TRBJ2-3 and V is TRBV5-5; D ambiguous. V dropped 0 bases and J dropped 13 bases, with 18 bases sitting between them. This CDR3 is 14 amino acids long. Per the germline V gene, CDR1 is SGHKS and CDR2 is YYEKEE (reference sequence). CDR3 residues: CASSLVELPQGKYF. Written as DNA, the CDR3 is TGTGCCAGCAGCTTGGTGGAACTACCCCAAGGAAAGTATTTT.

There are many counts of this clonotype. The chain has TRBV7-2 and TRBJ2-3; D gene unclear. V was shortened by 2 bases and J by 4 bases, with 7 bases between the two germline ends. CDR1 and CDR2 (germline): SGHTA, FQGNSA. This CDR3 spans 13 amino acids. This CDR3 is CASSLLRSDTQYF. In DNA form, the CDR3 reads TGTGCCAGCAGCTTACTCCGGTCAGATACGCAGTATTTT.